The 32 T cell receptor beta chains given below trace back to one sample, sequenced in a study of blood T cell repertoires in COVID-19. Repertoires were generated with immunoSEQ multiplex PCR, while TCRdb's copy carries only in-frame clones and drops some. The table records hundreds of thousands of clones, almost 90% of them present only once. Material: PBMCs or T cells enriched from blood (not recorded which). These receptors originate from a woman aged 50 to 65 with acute COVID-19.

J is TRBJ2-2 and V is TRBV5-1; possibly TRBD1 for D (6 bases). CDR1 and CDR2 from the germline V gene are SGHRS and YFSETQ. CDR3 length: 15 amino acids. The V end was cut by 3 bases, the J end by 8 bases, with 17 bases between. The CDR3 DNA follows: TGCGCCAGCAGCTCTCGGGAAGGGGGTAAAGGGGAGCTGTTTTTT. It codes for CASSSREGGKGELFF.

V is TRBV28 and J is TRBJ2-7, with unresolved D. The CDR3 runs to 15 residues. The germline V gene encodes CDR1 MDHEN and CDR2 SYDVKM. Trimming left V 4 bases short and J 3 bases short, with 16 bases between. CDR3 loop: CASSSPRRGGYEQYF. Here the CDR3 DNA reads TGTGCCAGCAGTTCCCCCCGCAGAGGCGGCTACGAGCAGTACTTC.

The chain carries TRBV30 and TRBJ2-7; D gene uncertain. This CDR3 has 13 amino acids. The germline V and J ends were trimmed by 2 bases and 12 bases, with 20 bases remaining between them. CDR1 GTSNPN and CDR2 SVGIG come from the germline V gene (reference sequence). The CDR3 spells CAWSIQRDISPYF. For the CDR3, the DNA is TGTGCCTGGAGTATCCAGAGAGACATTTCCCCGTACTTC.

The CDR3 sequence: CASSVSQGGNQPQHF. The CDR3 DNA follows: TGTGCCAGTAGTGTTTCACAGGGGGGCAATCAGCCCCAGCATTTT. The V call is TRBV19, the J call TRBJ1-5, with TRBD1 matching 8 bases. The CDR3 is made up of 15 amino acids. With V trimmed by 5 bases and J by 2 bases, 5 bases remained unmatched. Germline loops: CDR1 LNHDA, CDR2 SQIVND (reference sequence).

The V gene is TRBV27, the J gene TRBJ2-4; D is ambiguous. This CDR3 contains 12 residues. Germline values: CDR1 MNHEY, CDR2 SMNVEV (reference sequence). Trimming pared 5 bases from V and 7 bases from J, leaving 9 bases between. The CDR3 here is CASSPRKNIQYF. The CDR3 nucleotides are TGTGCCAGCAGTCCGCGTAAGAACATTCAGTACTTC.

The chain employs TRBV13 and TRBJ2-3; 8 nucleotides agree with TRBD2. Trimming took 4 bases from V and 2 from J; bases not matched to a gene: 14. This CDR3 comprises 18 residues. CDR1 and CDR2 from the germline V gene are PRHDT and FYEKMQ (reference sequence). CDR3 residues: CASSWGEGAGALTDTQYF. In nucleotides, the CDR3 is TGTGCCAGCAGCTGGGGGGAGGGAGCGGGAGCGCTCACAGATACGCAGTATTTT.

The chain carries TRBV7-8 and TRBJ2-5; 8 bases line up with TRBD2. The CDR3 is 16 residues long. V dropped 2 bases and J dropped 4; count of bases not matched to a gene: 9. Looked up from germline, CDR1 is SGHVS and CDR2 is FQNEAQ. The CDR3 spells CASSLNLAGGIETQYF. For the CDR3, the DNA is TGTGCCAGCAGCTTAAATTTGGCGGGAGGTATAGAGACCCAGTACTTC.

The sample holds one count of this clone. The chain joins TRBV6-4 to TRBJ1-1; 7 bases match TRBD1. There are 14 residues in the CDR3. Germline lookup yields CDR1 MRHNA and CDR2 SNTAGT. Losses at the gene ends were 6 bases for V and 1 base for J; bases not matched to a gene: 5. The CDR3 bases are TGTGCCAGCAGCAGGGACAGAGAGAACACTGAAGCTTTCTTT. This codes for CASSRDRENTEAFF.

The chain couples TRBV11-3 to TRBJ1-2, with 7 bases aligning to TRBD1. The CDR3 is 17 amino acids. V was pared by 1 base and J by 5 bases, with 13 bases of the junction left unmatched. Germline CDR1 SGHNT, CDR2 YENEEA. The DNA of the CDR3 is TGTGCCAGCAGCTTAGCGGGGACAGCAAATTTTACGTATGGCTACACCTTC. It translates to CASSLAGTANFTYGYTF.

The chain combines TRBV19 with TRBJ1-5; 7 bases agree with TRBD1. V lost 7 bases to trimming and J lost 4 bases; unmatched junction nucleotides: 4. Germline V gives CDR1 LNHDA, CDR2 SQIVND (reference sequence). The CDR3 length is 13 residues. CDR3 amino acids: CASTQDRNQPQHF. The CDR3 DNA is TGTGCCAGTACCCAGGACAGGAATCAGCCCCAGCATTTT.

Here the CDR3 DNA reads TGTGCAGTCCCTAAGGATAGCGGGACCAAAAAGGGGAATGAGCAGTTCTTC. This gives the protein CAVPKDSGTKKGNEQFF. This chain links TRBV7-5 with TRBJ2-1; whether TRBD2, the table's D call, matches the DNA was not checked. TRBV7-5 is assigned pseudogene status. This CDR3 contains 17 residues.

This chain joins TRBV28 and TRBJ1-2; 8 bases are shared with TRBD1. The CDR3 runs to 14 residues. Germline V gene sequence: CDR1 MDHEN, CDR2 SYDVKM. The J segment lost 8 bases and the V segment lost 5 bases, leaving 10 bases of the junction unmatched. This CDR3 reads CASSRQGTPLGYTF. CDR3 nucleotide sequence: TGTGCCAGCAGTCGACAGGGGACCCCCTTAGGCTACACCTTC.

The chain has TRBV5-1 and TRBJ2-3, with D possibly matching TRBD1 (5 bases). The CDR3 length is 15 residues. Germline CDR1 is SGHRS and CDR2 is YFSETQ. Trimming pared 2 bases from V and 2 bases from J, leaving 12 bases between. CDR3 in amino acids: CASSLVTVSTDTQYF. In nucleotides, the CDR3 is TGCGCCAGCAGCTTAGTGACAGTTTCCACAGATACGCAGTATTTT.

This clone was detected once. This chain joins TRBV19 and TRBJ1-2; TRBD1 agrees at 8 bases. The germline CDR1 and CDR2 sequences are LNHDA and SQIVND (reference sequence). The V and J ends lost 9 bases and 4 bases, in that order; junction bases with no gene match: 19. The length of the CDR3 is 17 residues. The CDR3 loop is CASSDRGTAQGSYGYTF. For the CDR3, the DNA is TGTGCCAGCTCAGACAGGGGTACCGCCCAGGGGTCCTATGGCTACACCTTC.

The CDR3 region has the DNA TGTGCCAGAAGCTTCTCCGAACAGGGAGACTATGGCTACACCTTC. Translated: CARSFSEQGDYGYTF. The rearrangement uses TRBV5-3 and TRBJ1-2, with D possibly matching TRBD1 (6 bases). TRBV5-3 is annotated as an ORF whose role is uncertain. The V gene lost 2 bases and the J gene lost 3 bases, with 14 bases spanning the gap. The CDR3 length is 15 residues.

The genes are TRBV7-9 and TRBJ1-2; D remains ambiguous. V was shortened by 0 bases and J by 6 bases, with 11 bases between the two germline ends. Germline assignment: CDR1 SEHNR and CDR2 FQNEAQ (reference sequence). The CDR3 contains 14 residues. CDR3 in amino acids: CASSLAEASHGYTF. The CDR3 DNA follows: TGTGCCAGCAGCTTAGCGGAGGCCTCTCATGGCTACACCTTC. Supplemented by reference TRBV7-9 and TRBJ1-2, the full variable domain reads DTGVSQNPRHKITKRGQNVTFRCDPISEHNRLYWYRQTLGQGPEFLTYFQNEAQLEKSRLLSDRFSAERPKGSFSTLEIQRTEQGDSAMYLCASSLAEASHGYTFGSGTRLTVV.

The chain combines TRBV28 with TRBJ2-7; D is unresolved. This CDR3 region has 15 residues. V was cut by 1 base and J by 2 bases, with 12 bases left in between. Germline CDR1 MDHEN, CDR2 SYDVKM. The CDR3 DNA reads TGTGCCAGCAGTTTATCGTGGCAGAAAGCCTACGAGCAGTACTTC. Encoded protein: CASSLSWQKAYEQYF.

This chain joins TRBV19 and TRBJ1-5; TRBD1 might be the D (5 bases). There are 16 residues in the CDR3. The V gene's germline CDR1 is LNHDA and CDR2 SQIVND (reference sequence). The V and J ends lost 5 bases and 0 bases respectively, with 14 bases between them. The CDR3 sequence: CASSRPQQASNQPQHF. CDR3 in DNA: TGTGCCAGTAGTCGCCCCCAACAGGCTAGCAATCAGCCCCAGCATTTT.

In its sample, this clone was seen once. The gene calls are TRBV27 and TRBJ2-2; possibly TRBD1 for D (5 bases). V gave up 5 bases and J gave up 4 bases, with 20 bases separating them. The CDR3 covers 17 residues. In germline, CDR1 is MNHEY, CDR2 SMNVEV (reference sequence). The CDR3, as DNA: TGTGCCAGCAGTCATCCAAGGTACGGAACAGGCACCGGGGAGCTGTTTTTT. It yields the protein CASSHPRYGTGTGELFF.

The chain carries TRBV10-1 and TRBJ1-4; 7 positions agree with TRBD1. This CDR3 is 17 amino acids long. The V gene end was trimmed by 3 bases and the J gene end by 4 bases; junction bases not matched to a gene: 11. CDR1 and CDR2 from the germline V gene are WNHNN and SYGVQD (reference sequence). Here the CDR3 DNA reads TGCGCCAGCAGTGAACCCTATGGGACAGTCCTTAATGAAAAACTGTTTTTT. Translating gives CASSEPYGTVLNEKLFF.

This chain joins TRBV4-3 and TRBJ2-7; D may be TRBD2 (6 bases). The CDR3 has 16 amino acids. V lost 3 bases, J lost 5 bases, and 20 bases lay in between. Germline V gene data show CDR1 as LGHNA and CDR2 as YSLEER. This CDR3 is CASSQDGGTGWHEQYF. The CDR3 bases are TGCGCCAGCAGCCAGGACGGGGGTACAGGATGGCACGAGCAGTACTTC.

The table lists this clone with a few counts. This chain links TRBV7-9 with TRBJ2-2, with a possible D match to TRBD2 (6 bases). CDR1 and CDR2 from the germline V gene are SEHNR and FQNEAQ (reference sequence). The CDR3 totals 15 residues. V was trimmed by 4 bases and J by 8 bases, leaving 17 bases between them. Here the CDR3 DNA reads TGTGCCAGCAGCTACACGGGAGCATGGTCAGGGGAGCTGTTTTTT. It encodes CASSYTGAWSGELFF. Full variable domain (remainder filled in from reference TRBV7-9 and TRBJ2-2): DTGVSQNPRHKITKRGQNVTFRCDPISEHNRLYWYRQTLGQGPEFLTYFQNEAQLEKSRLLSDRFSAERPKGSFSTLEIQRTEQGDSAMYLCASSYTGAWSGELFFGEGSRLTVL.

The genes are TRBV6-1 and TRBJ2-1; TRBD2 matches at 10 bases. With V trimmed by 0 bases and J by 2 bases, 1 base remained unmatched. CDR1 and CDR2 (germline): MNHNS, SASEGT. CDR3 length: 16 amino acids. In DNA form, the CDR3 reads TGTGCCAGCAGTGAAGCCCTAGCGGGGGCCTACAATGAGCAGTTCTTC. As protein: CASSEALAGAYNEQFF.

The chain carries TRBV5-1 and TRBJ1-4, with TRBD1 identical over 8 bases. With V trimmed by 4 bases and J by 5 bases, 4 bases remained unmatched. The V gene's germline CDR1 is SGHRS and CDR2 YFSETQ. CDR3 length equals 14 residues. This CDR3 reads CASSAGGENEKLFF. The CDR3 DNA is TGCGCCAGCAGCGCAGGGGGCGAGAATGAAAAACTGTTTTTT.

V is TRBV10-3 and J is TRBJ2-5; weak D call: TRBD1 (7 bases). The V gene lost 5 bases and the J gene lost 2 bases, with 15 bases spanning the gap. From germline, CDR1 is ENHRY and CDR2 SYGVKD. The CDR3 runs 15 residues. The CDR3, as DNA: TGTGCCATCAGTAGGGGGGACAGCGATCAAGAGACCCAGTACTTC. This translates into CAISRGDSDQETQYF.

This sequence joins TRBV7-9 and TRBJ2-7; D perhaps matches TRBD1 (6 bases). V was cut by 5 bases and J by 7 bases, with 18 bases left in between. CDR1 is SEHNR, CDR2 FQNEAQ, per germline (reference sequence). The CDR3 has 14 residues. The CDR3 protein is CASSPEGQGNEQYF. The CDR3 DNA reads as TGTGCCAGCAGCCCAGAGGGACAAGGTAATGAGCAGTACTTC.

Here the CDR3 DNA reads TGTGCCAGCACTCGTGCGAGTAGCTCCTACAATGAGCAGTTCTTC. Translated: CASTRASSSYNEQFF. The genes are TRBV27 and TRBJ2-1, with D unresolved. Trimming shortened V by 7 bases and J by 0 bases, and 13 bases separated the two germline ends. The germline V gene has CDR1 MNHEY and CDR2 SMNVEV (reference sequence). The CDR3 is 15 amino acids.

This clone was observed a single time. The chain has TRBV11-2 and TRBJ1-1, with D tentatively TRBD1 (5 bases). The germline V and J ends were trimmed by 3 bases and 2 bases, with 7 bases remaining between them. The CDR3 consists of 13 residues. From germline, CDR1 is SGHAT and CDR2 FQNNGV. The CDR3 is CASSFGGNTEAFF. DNA for the CDR3: TGTGCCAGCAGCTTCGGGGGTAACACTGAAGCTTTCTTT. The full variable domain, rest sourced from reference TRBV11-2 and TRBJ1-1, is EAGVAQSPRYKIIEKRQSVAFWCNPISGHATLYWYQQILGQGPKLLIQFQNNGVVDDSQLPKDRFSAERLKGVDSTLKIQPAKLEDSAVYLCASSFGGNTEAFFGQGTRLTVV.

The chain links TRBV19 to TRBJ1-5; D is uncertain. The ends were cut back, 5 bases at V and 0 bases at J, with 14 bases in the middle. Germline V gene lookup returns CDR1 LNHDA and CDR2 SQIVND (reference sequence). The CDR3 spans 16 residues. The CDR3, as DNA: TGTGCCAGTAGTTCAGTCCCCAGTTATAGCAATCAGCCCCAGCATTTT. Translated: CASSSVPSYSNQPQHF.

The chain recombines TRBV3-1 (or the pseudogene TRBV3-2) with TRBJ2-3; D unclear. Deletions cut 1 base from V and 5 bases from J, with 10 bases between. Germline loops: CDR1 LGHDT, CDR2 YNNKEL (reference sequence). This CDR3 spans 14 amino acids. Written as DNA, the CDR3 is TGTGCCAGCAGCCAAGTGAGGCCGGGAGATACGCAGTATTTT. Its translation is CASSQVRPGDTQYF.

The CDR3 here is CASSFLLEGTGELFF. The DNA for the CDR3 is TGTGCCAGCAGCTTTTTACTAGAGGGTACCGGGGAGCTGTTTTTT. The genes are TRBV11-2 and TRBJ2-2; tentative D call: TRBD2 (5 bases). CDR3 length: 15 amino acids. Germline values: CDR1 SGHAT, CDR2 FQNNGV. Deletions cut 3 bases from V and 5 bases from J, with 13 bases between.

This rearrangement joins TRBV5-1 to TRBJ1-2, with 8 bases aligning to TRBD1. CDR3 length: 14 residues. V was clipped by 1 base and J by 8 bases; unmatched bases: 7. The germline V gene encodes CDR1 SGHRS and CDR2 YFSETQ. The CDR3 sequence is CASSLLTGVGGYTF. CDR3 coding DNA: TGCGCCAGCAGCTTGTTGACAGGGGTTGGCGGCTACACCTTC.